This T cell receptor (beta chain) was retrieved from a study of siplizumab effects on memory and regulatory T cells. Sequencing used immunoSEQ multiplex PCR; TCRdb keeps in-frame clones, though not all of them. The data show some 90,000 clones, with 70% to 90% seen just once and roughly 14% held by the top ten. The CDR3 spans 15 residues. Trimming pared 1 base from V and 8 bases from J, leaving 14 bases between. Per germline, CDR1 LGHNA and CDR2 YNFKEQ. Sequenced material: CD4+ T cells sorted from blood. This chain links TRBV4-2 with TRBJ2-2, with D perhaps TRBD1 or TRBD2 (5 bases each). The origin of this receptor is a human donor in good health. The CDR3 sequence is CASSQARTWGGELFF. CDR3 bases: TGTGCCAGCAGCCAAGCCCGGACCTGGGGGGGGGAGCTGTTTTTT.